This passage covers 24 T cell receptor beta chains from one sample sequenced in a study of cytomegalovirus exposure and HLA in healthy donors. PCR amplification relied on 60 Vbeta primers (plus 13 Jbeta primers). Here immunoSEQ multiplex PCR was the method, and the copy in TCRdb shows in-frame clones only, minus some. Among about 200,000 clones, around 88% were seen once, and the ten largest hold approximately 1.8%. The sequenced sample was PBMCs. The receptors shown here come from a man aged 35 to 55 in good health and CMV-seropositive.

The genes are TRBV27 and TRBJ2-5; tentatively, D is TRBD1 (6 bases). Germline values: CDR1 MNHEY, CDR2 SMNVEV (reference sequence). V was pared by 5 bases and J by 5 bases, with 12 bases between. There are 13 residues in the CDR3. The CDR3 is CASSHRAMETQYF. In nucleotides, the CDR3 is TGTGCCAGCAGTCACAGGGCCATGGAGACCCAGTACTTC.

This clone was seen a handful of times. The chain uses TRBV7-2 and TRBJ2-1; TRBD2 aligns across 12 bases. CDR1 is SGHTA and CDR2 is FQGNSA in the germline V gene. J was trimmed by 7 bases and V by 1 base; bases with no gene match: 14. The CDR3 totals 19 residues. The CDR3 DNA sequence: TGTGCCAGCAGCTTAGGTGTAGGTCTAGGTCTAGCGGGAGGGAATGAGCAGTTCTTC. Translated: CASSLGVGLGLAGGNEQFF.

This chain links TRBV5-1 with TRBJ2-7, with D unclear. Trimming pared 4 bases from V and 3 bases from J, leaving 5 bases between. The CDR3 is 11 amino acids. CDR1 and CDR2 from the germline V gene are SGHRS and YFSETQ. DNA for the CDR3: TGCGCCAGCAGCACTCTCTACGAGCAGTACTTC. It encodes CASSTLYEQYF. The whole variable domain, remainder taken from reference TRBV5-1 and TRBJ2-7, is KAGVTQTPRYLIKTRGQQVTLSCSPISGHRSVSWYQQTPGQGLQFLFEYFSETQRNKGNFPGRFSGRQFSNSRSEMNVSTLELGDSALYLCASSTLYEQYFGPGTRLTVT.

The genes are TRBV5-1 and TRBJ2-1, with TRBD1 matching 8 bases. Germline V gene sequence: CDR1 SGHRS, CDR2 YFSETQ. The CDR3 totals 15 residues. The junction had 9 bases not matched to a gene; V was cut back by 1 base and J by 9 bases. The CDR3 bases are TGCGCCAGCAGCTTGCCAGGGGGCTCTGGAGGTGAGCAGTTCTTC. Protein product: CASSLPGGSGGEQFF.

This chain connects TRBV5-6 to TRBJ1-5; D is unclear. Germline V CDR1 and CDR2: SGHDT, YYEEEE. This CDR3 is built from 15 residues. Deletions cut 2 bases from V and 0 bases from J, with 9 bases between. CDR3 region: CASSLGRLSNQPQHF. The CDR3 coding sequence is TGTGCCAGCAGCTTAGGCAGACTTAGCAATCAGCCCCAGCATTTT.

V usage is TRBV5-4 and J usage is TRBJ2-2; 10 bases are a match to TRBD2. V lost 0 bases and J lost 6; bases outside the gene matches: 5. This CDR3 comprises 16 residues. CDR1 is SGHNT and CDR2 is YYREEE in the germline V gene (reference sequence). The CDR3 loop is CASSLASGSRSGELFF. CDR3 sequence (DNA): TGTGCCAGCAGCTTGGCTAGCGGGAGTCGTTCCGGGGAGCTGTTTTTT.

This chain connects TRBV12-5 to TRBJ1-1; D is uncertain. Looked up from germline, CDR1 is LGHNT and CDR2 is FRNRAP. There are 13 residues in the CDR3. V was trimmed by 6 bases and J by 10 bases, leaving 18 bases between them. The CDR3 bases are TGTGCTAGTGGGGCCCTGGAGGGTCTTGGAGCTTTCTTT. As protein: CASGALEGLGAFF.

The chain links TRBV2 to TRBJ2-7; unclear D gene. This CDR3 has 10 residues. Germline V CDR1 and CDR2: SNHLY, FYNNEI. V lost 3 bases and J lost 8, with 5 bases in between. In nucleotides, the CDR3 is TGTGCCAGCAGTGAGGGCAAGCAGTACTTC. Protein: CASSEGKQYF.

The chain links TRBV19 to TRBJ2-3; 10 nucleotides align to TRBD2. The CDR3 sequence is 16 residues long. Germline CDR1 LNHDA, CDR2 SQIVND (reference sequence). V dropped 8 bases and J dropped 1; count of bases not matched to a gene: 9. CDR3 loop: CASAMGGTSGTDTQYF. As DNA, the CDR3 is TGTGCCAGTGCCATGGGGGGGACTAGCGGCACAGATACGCAGTATTTT.

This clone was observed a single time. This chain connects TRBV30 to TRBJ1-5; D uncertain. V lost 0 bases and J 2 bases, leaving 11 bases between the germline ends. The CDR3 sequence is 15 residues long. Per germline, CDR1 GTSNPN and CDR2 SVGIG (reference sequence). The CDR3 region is CAWSVRGTGNQPQHF. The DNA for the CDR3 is TGTGCCTGGAGTGTACGCGGTACGGGCAATCAGCCCCAGCATTTT.

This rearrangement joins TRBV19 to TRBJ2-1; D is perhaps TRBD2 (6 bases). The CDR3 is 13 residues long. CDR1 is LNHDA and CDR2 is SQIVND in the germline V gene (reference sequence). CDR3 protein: CASTSIGYNEQFF. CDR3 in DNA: TGTGCTTCTACTAGCATCGGTTACAATGAGCAGTTCTTC.

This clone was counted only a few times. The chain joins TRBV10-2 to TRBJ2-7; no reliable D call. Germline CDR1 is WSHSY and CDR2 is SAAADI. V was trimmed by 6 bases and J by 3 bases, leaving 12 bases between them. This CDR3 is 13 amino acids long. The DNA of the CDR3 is TGCGCCAGCAGCAGAAACACCCTCTACGAGCAGTACTTC. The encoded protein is CASSRNTLYEQYF.

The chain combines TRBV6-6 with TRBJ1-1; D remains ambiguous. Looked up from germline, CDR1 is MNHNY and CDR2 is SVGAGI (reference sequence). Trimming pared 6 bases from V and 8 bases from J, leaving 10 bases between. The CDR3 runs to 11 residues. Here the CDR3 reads CASRSGREAFF. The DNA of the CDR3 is TGTGCCAGCAGATCTGGGAGGGAAGCTTTCTTT.

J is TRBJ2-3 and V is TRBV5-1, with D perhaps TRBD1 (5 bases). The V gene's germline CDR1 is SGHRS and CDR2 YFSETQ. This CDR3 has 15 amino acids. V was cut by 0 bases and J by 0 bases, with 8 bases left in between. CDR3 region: CASSLVGVSTDTQYF. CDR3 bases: TGCGCCAGCAGCTTGGTAGGGGTAAGCACAGATACGCAGTATTTT.

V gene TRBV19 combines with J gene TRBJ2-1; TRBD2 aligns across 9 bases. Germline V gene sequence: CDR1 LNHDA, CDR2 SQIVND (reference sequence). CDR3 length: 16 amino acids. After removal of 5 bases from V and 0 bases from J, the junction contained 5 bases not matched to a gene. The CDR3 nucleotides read TGTGCCAGTAGTCGACTAGCGGCTAGCTCCTACAATGAGCAGTTCTTC. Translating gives CASSRLAASSYNEQFF.

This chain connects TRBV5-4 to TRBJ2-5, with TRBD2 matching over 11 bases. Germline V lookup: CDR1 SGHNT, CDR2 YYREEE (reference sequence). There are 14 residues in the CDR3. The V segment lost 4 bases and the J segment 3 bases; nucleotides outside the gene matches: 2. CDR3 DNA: TGTGCCAGCAGCCGGGGACTAGCGGAAGAGACCCAGTACTTC. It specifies CASSRGLAEETQYF.

In DNA form, the CDR3 reads TGTGCCAGCAGTGGTAGCGGAAGCTCCTACAATGAGCAGTTCTTC. Its protein product is CASSGSGSSYNEQFF. This chain uses TRBV6-4 with TRBJ2-1; possibly TRBD2 for D (6 bases). Germline loops: CDR1 MRHNA, CDR2 SNTAGT. With 4 bases removed from V and 0 bases from J, the gap between germline ends came to 10 bases. This CDR3 contains 15 residues.

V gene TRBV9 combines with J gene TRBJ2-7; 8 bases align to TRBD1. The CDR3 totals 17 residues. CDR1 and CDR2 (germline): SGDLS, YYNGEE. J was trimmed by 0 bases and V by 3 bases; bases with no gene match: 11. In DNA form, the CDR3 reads TGTGCCAGCAGCGCCACCTCGACAGGGGCGAGCTCCTACGAGCAGTACTTC. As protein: CASSATSTGASSYEQYF.

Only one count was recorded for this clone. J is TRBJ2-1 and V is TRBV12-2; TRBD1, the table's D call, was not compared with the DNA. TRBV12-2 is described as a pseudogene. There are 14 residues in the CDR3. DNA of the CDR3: TGTGCAAGTCGCTTAACTCCAGGGCGCGATGAGCAGTTCTTC. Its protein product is CASRLTPGRDEQFF.

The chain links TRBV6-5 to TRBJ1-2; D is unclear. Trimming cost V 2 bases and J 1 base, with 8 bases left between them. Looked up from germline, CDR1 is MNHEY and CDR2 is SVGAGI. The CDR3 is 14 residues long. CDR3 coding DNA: TGTGCCAGCAGTTACGGTACGGGTAACTATGGCTACACCTTC. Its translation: CASSYGTGNYGYTF.

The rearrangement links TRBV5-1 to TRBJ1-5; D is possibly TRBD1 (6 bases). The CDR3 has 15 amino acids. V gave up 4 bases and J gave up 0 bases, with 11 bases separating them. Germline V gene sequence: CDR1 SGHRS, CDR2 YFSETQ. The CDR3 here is CASSNGTISNQPQHF. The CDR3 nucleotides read TGCGCCAGCAGCAACGGGACAATTAGCAATCAGCCCCAGCATTTT.

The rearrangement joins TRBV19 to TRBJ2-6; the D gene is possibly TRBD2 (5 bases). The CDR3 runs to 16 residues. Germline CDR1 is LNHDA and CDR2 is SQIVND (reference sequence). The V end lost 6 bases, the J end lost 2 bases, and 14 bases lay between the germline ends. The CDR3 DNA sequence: TGTGCCAGTAGCCAAGGCACTAGAGCTGGGGCCAACGTCCTGACTTTC. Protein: CASSQGTRAGANVLTF.

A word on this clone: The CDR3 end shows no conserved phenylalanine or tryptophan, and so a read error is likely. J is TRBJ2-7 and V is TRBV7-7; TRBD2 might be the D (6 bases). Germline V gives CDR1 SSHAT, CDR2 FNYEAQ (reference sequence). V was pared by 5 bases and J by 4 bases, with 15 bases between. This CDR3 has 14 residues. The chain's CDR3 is CASSTRDGLYEQYS. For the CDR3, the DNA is TGTGCCAGCAGCACCAGGGACGGACTATACGAGCAGTACTCC.

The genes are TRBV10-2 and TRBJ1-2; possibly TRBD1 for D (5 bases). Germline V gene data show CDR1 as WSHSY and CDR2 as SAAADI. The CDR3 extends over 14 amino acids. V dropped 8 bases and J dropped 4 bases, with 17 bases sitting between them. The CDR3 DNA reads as TGCGCCAGCCGAGGAGGGGATGGAGGCTATGGCTACACCTTC. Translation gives CASRGGDGGYGYTF.